The 5 T cell receptor beta chains reported below all come from one sample, sequenced in a study of cytomegalovirus exposure and HLA in healthy donors (TCRdb year 2017). Library generation was performed with the immunoSEQ multiplex PCR assay. For the multiplex PCR, a mixture combining 60 forward primers for TCR Vbeta segments and 13 reverse primers for TCR Jbeta segments was used. The source is immuneACCESS, and TCRdb retained only in-frame sequences with V and J called. Part of the clones is not carried over; for the studies checked, unresolved V genes explain less than half of this, and the remainder is unexplained. This sample holds 200,000 or so clones; approximately 78% were observed only once. The ten largest clones capture about 2.5% of the sample. Sequenced sample: PBMCs. These TCRs come from a woman between 40 and 55 years old in good health and CMV-seronegative.

The rearrangement uses TRBV19 and TRBJ2-7; a weak D match, TRBD1 (6 bases). The CDR3 length is 12 residues. Between the trimmed V and J ends, which lost 7 bases and 6 bases, there was a span of 13 bases. Germline CDR1 is LNHDA and CDR2 is SQIVND (reference sequence). CDR3 loop: CASKGTTGEQYF. The DNA for the CDR3 is TGTGCCAGTAAGGGGACAACCGGCGAGCAGTACTTC.

CDR3 in amino acids: CAWSVSRGGKAFF. CDR3 nucleotide sequence: TGTGCCTGGAGTGTAAGCAGGGGAGGGAAGGCTTTCTTT. V usage is TRBV30 and J usage is TRBJ1-1; D might be TRBD1 (6 bases). The germline V gene encodes CDR1 GTSNPN and CDR2 SVGIG (reference sequence). The CDR3 is 13 amino acids. V dropped 0 bases and J dropped 11 bases, with 16 bases sitting between them.

The chain links TRBV29-1 to TRBJ1-3; TRBD1 might be the D (5 bases). The CDR3 sequence is 12 residues long. The ends were cut back, 4 bases at V and 4 bases at J, with 8 bases in the middle. CDR1 and CDR2 (germline): SQVTM, ANQGSEA. The CDR3 nucleotides read TGCAGCGTTGGGGGCGTGGGAAACACCATATATTTT. Amino acids: CSVGGVGNTIYF.

The chain combines TRBV29-1 with TRBJ1-4; 11 nucleotides match TRBD1. This CDR3 has 15 residues. With 4 bases clipped from V and 0 bases from J, the junction kept 1 base outside the gene matches. CDR1 is SQVTM and CDR2 is ANQGSEA in the germline V gene. CDR3 bases: TGCAGCGTTGGGACAGGGGGCTCAACTAATGAAAAACTGTTTTTT. As protein: CSVGTGGSTNEKLFF.

V and J are TRBV5-1 and TRBJ2-2, with D unclear. The V end lost 3 bases, the J end lost 6 bases, and 12 bases lay between the germline ends. CDR1 and CDR2 from the germline V gene are SGHRS and YFSETQ. This CDR3 is built from 14 residues. CDR3 DNA sequence: TGCGCCAGCAGCTCATCTCCTACCGCCGGGGAGCTGTTTTTT. Amino acids: CASSSSPTAGELFF. The full variable domain, completed using reference TRBV5-1 and TRBJ2-2, is KAGVTQTPRYLIKTRGQQVTLSCSPISGHRSVSWYQQTPGQGLQFLFEYFSETQRNKGNFPGRFSGRQFSNSRSEMNVSTLELGDSALYLCASSSSPTAGELFFGEGSRLTVL.